This record concerns one T cell receptor (beta chain) sequence. The antigen remains undetermined. This sample was taken from a study of cytomegalovirus exposure and HLA in healthy donors. Study-level findings and limits: A previous analysis found most TCR beta V segments productive roughly 87% or roughly 30% of the time.

Both 60 Vbeta primers and 13 Jbeta primers went into the PCR. Sequencing used immunoSEQ multiplex PCR; TCRdb keeps in-frame clones, though not all of them. In all, the sample yields 65,000 to 95,000 clones. CDR3 length equals 17 residues. CDR1 is SGHAT, CDR2 FQNNGV, per germline. Losses at the gene ends were 5 bases for V and 8 bases for J; bases not matched to a gene: 18. The gene calls are TRBV11-2 and TRBJ2-1, with 7 bases identical to TRBD2. The sequencing sample was made of PBMCs. The TCR was taken from a woman aged 55 to 70 in good health and CMV-seronegative. In DNA form, the CDR3 reads TGTGCCAGCAGCCCGGGAGGTCCGGGAGCTTTTCCGGATGAGCAGTTCTTC. It is translated as CASSPGGPGAFPDEQFF.